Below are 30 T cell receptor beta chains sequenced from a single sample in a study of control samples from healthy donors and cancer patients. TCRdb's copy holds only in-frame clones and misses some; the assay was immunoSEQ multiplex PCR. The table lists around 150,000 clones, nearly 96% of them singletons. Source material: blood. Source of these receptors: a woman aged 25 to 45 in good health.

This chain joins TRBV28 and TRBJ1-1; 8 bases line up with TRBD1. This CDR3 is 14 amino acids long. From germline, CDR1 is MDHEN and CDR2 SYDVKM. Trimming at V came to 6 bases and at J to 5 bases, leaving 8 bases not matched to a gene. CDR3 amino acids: CASSFLTGGTEAFF. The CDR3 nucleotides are TGTGCCAGCAGCTTTTTAACAGGGGGAACTGAAGCTTTCTTT.

The CDR3 bases are TGTGCCAGTAGGAAAGGACTAGCAGACGAGCAGTACTTC. Translation gives CASRKGLADEQYF. V and J are TRBV19 and TRBJ2-7, with 8 bases matching TRBD2. This CDR3 spans 13 amino acids. J gave up 5 bases and V 6 bases, and 6 bases lay outside the gene matches. The germline V gene has CDR1 LNHDA and CDR2 SQIVND (reference sequence).

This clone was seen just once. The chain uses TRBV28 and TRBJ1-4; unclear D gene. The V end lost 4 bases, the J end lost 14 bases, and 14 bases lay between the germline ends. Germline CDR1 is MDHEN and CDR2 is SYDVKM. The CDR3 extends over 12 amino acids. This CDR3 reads CASSSPQRRLFF. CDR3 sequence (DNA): TGTGCCAGCAGTTCCCCACAAAGGAGGCTGTTTTTT.

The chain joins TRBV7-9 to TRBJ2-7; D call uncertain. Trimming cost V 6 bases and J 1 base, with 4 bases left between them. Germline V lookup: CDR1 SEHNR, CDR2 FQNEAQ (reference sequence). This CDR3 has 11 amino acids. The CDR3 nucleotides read TGTGCCAGCAGTACGTCCTACGAGCAGTACTTC. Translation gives CASSTSYEQYF.

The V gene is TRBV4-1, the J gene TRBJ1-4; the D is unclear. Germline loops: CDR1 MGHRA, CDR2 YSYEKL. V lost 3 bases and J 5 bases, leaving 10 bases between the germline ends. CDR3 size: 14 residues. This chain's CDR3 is CASSQMNPNEKLFF. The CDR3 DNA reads TGCGCCAGCAGCCAGATGAACCCAAATGAAAAACTGTTTTTT.

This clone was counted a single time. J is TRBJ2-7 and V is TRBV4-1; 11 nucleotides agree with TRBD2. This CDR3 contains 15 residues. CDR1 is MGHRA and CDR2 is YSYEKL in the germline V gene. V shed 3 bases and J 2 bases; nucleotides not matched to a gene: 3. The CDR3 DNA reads TGCGCCAGCAGCCAGACTAGCGGGAAGACCTACGAGCAGTACTTC. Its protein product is CASSQTSGKTYEQYF.

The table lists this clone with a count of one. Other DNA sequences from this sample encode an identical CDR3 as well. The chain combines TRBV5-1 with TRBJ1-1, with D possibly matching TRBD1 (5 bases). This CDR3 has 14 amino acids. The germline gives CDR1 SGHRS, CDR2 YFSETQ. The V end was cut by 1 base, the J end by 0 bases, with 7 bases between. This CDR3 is CASSLRGLNTEAFF. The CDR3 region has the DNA TGCGCCAGCAGCTTGCGGGGCCTGAACACTGAAGCTTTCTTT.

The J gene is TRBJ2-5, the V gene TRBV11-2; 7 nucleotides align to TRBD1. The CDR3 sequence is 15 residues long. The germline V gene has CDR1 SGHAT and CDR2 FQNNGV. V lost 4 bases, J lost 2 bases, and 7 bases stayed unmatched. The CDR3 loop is CASSSTDREQETQYF. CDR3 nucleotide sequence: TGTGCCAGCAGCTCCACAGACAGGGAACAAGAGACCCAGTACTTC.

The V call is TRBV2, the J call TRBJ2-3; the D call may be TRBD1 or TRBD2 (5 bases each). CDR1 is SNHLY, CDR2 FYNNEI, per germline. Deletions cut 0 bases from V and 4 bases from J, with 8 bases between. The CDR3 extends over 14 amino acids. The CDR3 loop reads CASSEARDADTQYF. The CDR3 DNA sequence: TGTGCCAGCAGTGAAGCCAGGGACGCAGATACGCAGTATTTT.

The CDR3 region has the DNA TGCAGCGTTGGTCGGGACAGGGACTATGGCTACACCTTC. It codes for CSVGRDRDYGYTF. The V call is TRBV29-1, the J call TRBJ1-2, with TRBD1 matching 9 bases. From germline, CDR1 is SQVTM and CDR2 ANQGSEA. This CDR3 is built from 13 residues. After removal of 4 bases from V and 3 bases from J, the junction contained 3 bases not matched to a gene. The full variable domain, rest sourced from reference TRBV29-1 and TRBJ1-2, is SAVISQKPSRDICQRGTSLTIQCQVDSQVTMMFWYRQQPGQSLTLIATANQGSEATYESGFVIDKFPISRPNLTFSTLTVSNMSPEDSSIYLCSVGRDRDYGYTFGSGTRLTVV.

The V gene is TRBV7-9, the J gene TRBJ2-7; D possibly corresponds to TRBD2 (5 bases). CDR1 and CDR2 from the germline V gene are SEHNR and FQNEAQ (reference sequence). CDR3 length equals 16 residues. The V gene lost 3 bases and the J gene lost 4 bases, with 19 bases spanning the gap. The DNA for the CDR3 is TGTGCCAGCAGCTTGGATATCGCGGAGGCCCCATACGAGCAGTACTTC. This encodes CASSLDIAEAPYEQYF.

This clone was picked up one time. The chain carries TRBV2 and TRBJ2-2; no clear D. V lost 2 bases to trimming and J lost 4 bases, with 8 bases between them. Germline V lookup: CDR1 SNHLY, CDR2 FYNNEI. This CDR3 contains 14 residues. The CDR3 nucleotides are TGTGCCAGCAGTGAAACGAGTAGCACCGGGGAGCTGTTTTTT. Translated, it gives CASSETSSTGELFF.

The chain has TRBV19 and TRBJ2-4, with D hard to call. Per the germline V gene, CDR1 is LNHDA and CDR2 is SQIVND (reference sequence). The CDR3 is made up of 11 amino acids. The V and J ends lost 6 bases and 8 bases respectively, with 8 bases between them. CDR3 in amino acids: CASSSYDIQYF. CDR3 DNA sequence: TGTGCCAGTAGCTCCTATGACATTCAGTACTTC.

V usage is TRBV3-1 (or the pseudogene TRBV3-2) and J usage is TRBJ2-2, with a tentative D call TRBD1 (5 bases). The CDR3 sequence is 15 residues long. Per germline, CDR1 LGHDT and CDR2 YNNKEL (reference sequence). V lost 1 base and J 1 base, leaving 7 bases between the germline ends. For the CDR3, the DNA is TGTGCCAGCAGCCAAGGACAGAGGAACACCGGGGAGCTGTTTTTT. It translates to CASSQGQRNTGELFF.

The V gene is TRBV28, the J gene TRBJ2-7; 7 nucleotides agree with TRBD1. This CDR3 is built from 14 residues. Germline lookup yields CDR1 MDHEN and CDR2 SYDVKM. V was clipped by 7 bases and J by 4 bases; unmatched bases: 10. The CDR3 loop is CASTCKTGFYEQYF. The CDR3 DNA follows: TGTGCCAGCACCTGTAAGACAGGGTTTTACGAGCAGTACTTC.

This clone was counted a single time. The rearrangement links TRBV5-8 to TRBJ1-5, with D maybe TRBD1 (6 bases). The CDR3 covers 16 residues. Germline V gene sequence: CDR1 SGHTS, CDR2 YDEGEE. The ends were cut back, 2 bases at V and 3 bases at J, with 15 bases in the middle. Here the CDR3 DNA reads TGTGCCAGCAGCTTCTATCCGGGGGGGGCCAATCAGCCCCAGCATTTT. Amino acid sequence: CASSFYPGGANQPQHF.

CDR3 DNA: TGTGCCACCAGCAGACAGGGGACTGGCCCCTACGAGCAGTACTTC. It encodes CATSRQGTGPYEQYF. The chain links TRBV15 to TRBJ2-7; tentatively, D is TRBD1 or TRBD2 (6 bases each). Per the germline V gene, CDR1 is LNHNV and CDR2 is YYDKDF (reference sequence). The CDR3 contains 15 residues. V was clipped by 2 bases and J by 2 bases, with 13 bases between them.

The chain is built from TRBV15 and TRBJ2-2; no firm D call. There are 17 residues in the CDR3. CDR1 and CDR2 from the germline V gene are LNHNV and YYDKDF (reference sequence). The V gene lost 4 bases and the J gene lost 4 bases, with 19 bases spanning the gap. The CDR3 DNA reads TGTGCCACCAGCAATAATCCGCAGGTTTGGGGCACCGGGGAGCTGTTTTTT. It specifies CATSNNPQVWGTGELFF.

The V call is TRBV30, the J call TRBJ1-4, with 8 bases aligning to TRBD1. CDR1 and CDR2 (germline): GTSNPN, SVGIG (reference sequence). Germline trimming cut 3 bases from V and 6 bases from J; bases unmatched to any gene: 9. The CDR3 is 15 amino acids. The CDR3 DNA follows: TGTGCCTGGAGGGAAATACAGACAGGGGATGAAAAACTGTTTTTT. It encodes CAWREIQTGDEKLFF.

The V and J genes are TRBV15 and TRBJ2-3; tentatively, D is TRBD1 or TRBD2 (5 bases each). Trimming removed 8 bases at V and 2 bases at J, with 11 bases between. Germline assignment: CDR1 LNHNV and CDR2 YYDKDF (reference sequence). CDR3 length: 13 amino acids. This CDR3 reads CATGRDDTDTQYF. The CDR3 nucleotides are TGTGCCACCGGCCGGGACGACACAGATACGCAGTATTTT.

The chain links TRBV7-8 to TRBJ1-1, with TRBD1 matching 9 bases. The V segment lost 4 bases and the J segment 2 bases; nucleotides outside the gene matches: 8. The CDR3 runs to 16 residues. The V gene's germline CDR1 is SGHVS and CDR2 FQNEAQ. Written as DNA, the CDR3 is TGTGCCAGCAGCTCCGGGGGACAGGGTGAAAACACTGAAGCTTTCTTT. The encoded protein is CASSSGGQGENTEAFF.

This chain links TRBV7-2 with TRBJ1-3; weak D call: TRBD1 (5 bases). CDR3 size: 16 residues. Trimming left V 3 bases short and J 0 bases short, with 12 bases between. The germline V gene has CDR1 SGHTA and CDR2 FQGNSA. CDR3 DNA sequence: TGTGCCAGCAGCTTGGGTGGGGGGTACTCTGGAAACACCATATATTTT. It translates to CASSLGGGYSGNTIYF.

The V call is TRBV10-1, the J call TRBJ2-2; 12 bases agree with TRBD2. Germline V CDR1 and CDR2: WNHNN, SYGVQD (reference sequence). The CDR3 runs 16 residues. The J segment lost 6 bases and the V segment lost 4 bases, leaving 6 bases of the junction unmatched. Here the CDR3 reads CASSGGTSGFPGELFF. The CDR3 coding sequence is TGCGCCAGCAGTGGGGGGACTAGCGGGTTCCCCGGGGAGCTGTTTTTT.

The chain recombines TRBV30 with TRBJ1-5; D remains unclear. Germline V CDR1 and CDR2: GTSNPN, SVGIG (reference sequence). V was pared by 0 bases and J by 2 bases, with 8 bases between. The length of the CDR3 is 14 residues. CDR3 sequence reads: CAWSVSVGNQPQHF. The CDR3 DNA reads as TGTGCCTGGAGTGTTTCGGTAGGCAATCAGCCCCAGCATTTT. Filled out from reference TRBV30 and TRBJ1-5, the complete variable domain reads SQTIHQWPATLVQPVGSPLSLECTVEGTSNPNLYWYRQAAGRGLQLLFYSVGIGQISSEVPQNLSASRPQDRQFILSSKKLLLSDSGFYLCAWSVSVGNQPQHFGDGTRLSIL.

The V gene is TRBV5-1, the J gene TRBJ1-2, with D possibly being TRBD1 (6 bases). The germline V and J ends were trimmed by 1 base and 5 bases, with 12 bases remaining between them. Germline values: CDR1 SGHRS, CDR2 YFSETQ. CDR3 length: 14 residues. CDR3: CASSLSEGGYGYTF. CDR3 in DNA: TGCGCCAGCAGCTTGTCCGAAGGGGGTTATGGCTACACCTTC.

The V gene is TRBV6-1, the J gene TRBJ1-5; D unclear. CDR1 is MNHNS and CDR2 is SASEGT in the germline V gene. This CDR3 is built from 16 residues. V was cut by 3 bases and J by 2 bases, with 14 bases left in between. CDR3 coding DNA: TGTGCCAGCAGTGAGGCTCTTACGCCCGGCAATCAGCCCCAGCATTTT. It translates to CASSEALTPGNQPQHF.

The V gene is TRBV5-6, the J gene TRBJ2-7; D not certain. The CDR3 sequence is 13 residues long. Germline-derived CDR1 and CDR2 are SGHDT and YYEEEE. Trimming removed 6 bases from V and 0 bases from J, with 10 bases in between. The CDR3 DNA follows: TGTGCCAGCACCCATGGCGGCTCCTACGAGCAGTACTTC. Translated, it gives CASTHGGSYEQYF.

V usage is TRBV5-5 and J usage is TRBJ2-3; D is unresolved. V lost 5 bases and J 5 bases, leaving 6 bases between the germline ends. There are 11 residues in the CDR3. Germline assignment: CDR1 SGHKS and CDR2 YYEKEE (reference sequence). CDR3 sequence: CASRWGDTQYF. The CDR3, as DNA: TGTGCCAGCAGGTGGGGAGATACGCAGTATTTT.

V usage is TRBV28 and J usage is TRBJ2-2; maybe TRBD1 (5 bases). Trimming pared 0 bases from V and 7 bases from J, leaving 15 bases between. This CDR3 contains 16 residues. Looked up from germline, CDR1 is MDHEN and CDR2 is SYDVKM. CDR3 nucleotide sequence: TGTGCCAGCAGTTTATGGGGGCAGGGTGAAGTCGGGGAGCTGTTTTTT. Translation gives CASSLWGQGEVGELFF.

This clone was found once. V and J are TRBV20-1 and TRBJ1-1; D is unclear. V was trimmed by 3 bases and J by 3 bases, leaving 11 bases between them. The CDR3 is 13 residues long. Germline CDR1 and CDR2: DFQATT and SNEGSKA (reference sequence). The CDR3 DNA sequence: TGCAGTGCTAGTAGCCTCCGGGACACTGAAGCTTTCTTT. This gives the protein CSASSLRDTEAFF.